This T cell receptor beta chain originates from a study of cytomegalovirus exposure and HLA in healthy donors. The PCR employed 60 Vbeta primers together with 13 Jbeta primers. The table came from immunoSEQ multiplex PCR; TCRdb's copy has only in-frame clones and leaves some out. The table has 100,000 to 150,000 clones, over 60% seen once. The CDR3 covers 15 residues. The TCR sequence derives from a male donor in good health and CMV-seropositive. The sequenced sample consisted of PBMCs. The V gene is TRBV21-1, the J gene TRBJ2-4; the D call of TRBD2 is as the table states it, not checked on the DNA. TRBV21-1 is labeled a pseudogene. The CDR3 DNA reads TGTGCCAGCAGGCGCGAGGAGCGAGCCAAAAACATTCAGTACTTC. It is translated as CASRREERAKNIQYF.